The rows below give T cell receptor beta chains drawn from one sample of a study of blood T cells in healthy people across ages. MiXCR was run by TCRdb on the 5' RACE reads, yielding one entry per CDR3 protein. Among about 750,000 distinct CDR3 sequences, about 55% were seen once, and the ten largest hold about 42%. What was sequenced was blood. Receptor source: an elderly man in good health. CDR3s include the opening cysteine and the closing phenylalanine or tryptophan. Each record gives: V gene, J gene, clone size, D gene, CDR3 protein, CDR3 DNA. D genes are given only for firm matches. Rows give clone size only sometimes, using once, few, many, or a class for an expanded clone.

v_gene: TRBV24-1; j_gene: TRBJ2-3; abundance: .; d_gene: .; CDR3aa: CATSDPSQSTDTQYF; CDR3nt: TGTGCCACCAGTGACCCTTCACAAAGCACAGATACGCAGTATTTT
v_gene: TRBV3-1; j_gene: TRBJ2-1; abundance: once; d_gene: TRBD2; CDR3aa: CASSQGRDSYNEQFF; CDR3nt: TGTGCCAGCAGCCAGGGGAGGGACTCGTACAATGAGCAGTTCTTC
v_gene: TRBV25-1; j_gene: TRBJ2-1; abundance: few; d_gene: .; CDR3aa: CASTPSGSYNEQFF; CDR3nt: TGTGCCAGCACGCCTTCCGGCTCCTACAATGAGCAGTTCTTC
v_gene: TRBV9; j_gene: TRBJ2-7; abundance: .; d_gene: .; CDR3aa: CASSVGGGQEQYF; CDR3nt: TGTGCCAGCAGCGTAGGAGGGGGGCAAGAGCAGTACTTC
v_gene: TRBV7-2; j_gene: TRBJ2-5; abundance: .; d_gene: .; CDR3aa: CASSWERQETQYF; CDR3nt: TGTGCCAGCAGCTGGGAGCGTCAAGAGACCCAGTACTTC
v_gene: TRBV12-3/TRBV12-4; j_gene: TRBJ2-1; abundance: .; d_gene: TRBD2; CDR3aa: CASSLSLAGNNEQFF; CDR3nt: TGTGCCAGCAGTTTAAGTCTAGCGGGCAACAATGAGCAGTTCTTC
v_gene: TRBV18; j_gene: TRBJ2-7; abundance: few; d_gene: .; CDR3aa: CASSPRADLNEQYF; CDR3nt: TGTGCCAGCTCACCGAGGGCAGACCTGAACGAGCAGTACTTC
v_gene: TRBV7-2; j_gene: TRBJ2-5; abundance: few; d_gene: TRBD1; CDR3aa: CASSLWDRAEETQYF; CDR3nt: TGTGCCAGCAGCCTATGGGACAGGGCTGAAGAGACCCAGTACTTC
v_gene: TRBV20-1; j_gene: TRBJ1-2; abundance: few; d_gene: TRBD1; CDR3aa: CSASPGGQGDGYTF; CDR3nt: TGCAGTGCTAGCCCCGGTGGACAGGGGGATGGCTACACCTTC
v_gene: TRBV5-1; j_gene: TRBJ2-1; abundance: many; d_gene: TRBD2; CDR3aa: CASSPGLAGSNEQFF; CDR3nt: TGCGCCAGCAGCCCCGGACTAGCGGGATCCAATGAGCAGTTCTTC
v_gene: TRBV28; j_gene: TRBJ2-7; abundance: many; d_gene: .; CDR3aa: CASQWGRDEQYF; CDR3nt: TGTGCCAGCCAGTGGGGAAGGGACGAGCAGTACTTC
v_gene: TRBV27; j_gene: TRBJ2-7; abundance: few; d_gene: TRBD1; CDR3aa: CASSIGQGAFEQYF; CDR3nt: TGTGCCAGCAGCATAGGGCAGGGGGCATTCGAGCAGTACTTC
v_gene: TRBV6-5; j_gene: TRBJ1-2; abundance: once; d_gene: .; CDR3aa: CVSSKDGYGYTF; CDR3nt: TGTGTCAGCAGTAAGGACGGCTATGGCTACACCTTC
v_gene: TRBV5-1; j_gene: TRBJ1-1; abundance: .; d_gene: .; CDR3aa: CASSTEQGATEAFF; CDR3nt: TGCGCCAGCAGCACCGAGCAGGGAGCCACTGAAGCTTTCTTT
v_gene: TRBV5-1; j_gene: TRBJ1-2; abundance: many; d_gene: .; CDR3aa: CASSLGQSVYGYTF; CDR3nt: TGCGCCAGCAGCTTGGGCCAGTCGGTCTATGGCTACACCTTC
v_gene: TRBV7-3; j_gene: TRBJ2-3; abundance: few; d_gene: TRBD1; CDR3aa: CASSRGQFFTDTQYF; CDR3nt: TGTGCCAGCAGCCGGGGACAGTTTTTCACAGATACGCAGTATTTT
v_gene: TRBV28; j_gene: TRBJ2-3; abundance: .; d_gene: .; CDR3aa: CASARGGGTDTQYF; CDR3nt: TGTGCCAGCGCCAGGGGAGGGGGCACAGACACGCAGTATTTT
v_gene: TRBV3-1; j_gene: TRBJ2-7; abundance: .; d_gene: TRBD1; CDR3aa: CASSRSAGTGILRYF; CDR3nt: TGTGCCAGCAGCCGATCCGCCGGGACAGGGATATTGCGGTACTTC
v_gene: TRBV28; j_gene: TRBJ2-7; abundance: .; d_gene: .; CDR3aa: CASSPDPYYEQYF; CDR3nt: TGTGCCAGCAGCCCCGACCCATACTACGAGCAGTACTTC
v_gene: TRBV5-1; j_gene: TRBJ2-3; abundance: .; d_gene: TRBD2; CDR3aa: CASRLGLAGSSIRAYF; CDR3nt: TGCGCCAGCAGATTAGGACTAGCGGGAAGTTCGATACGCGCGTATTTT
v_gene: TRBV18; j_gene: TRBJ2-1; abundance: .; d_gene: TRBD2; CDR3aa: CASSPLAGSDNEQFF; CDR3nt: TGTGCCAGCTCACCCCTAGCGGGGTCAGACAATGAGCAGTTCTTC
v_gene: TRBV3-1; j_gene: TRBJ1-2; abundance: .; d_gene: .; CDR3aa: CASSRTKGQTNYGYTF; CDR3nt: TGTGCCAGCAGCCGCACTAAAGGACAGACTAACTATGGCTACACCTTC
v_gene: TRBV29-1; j_gene: TRBJ2-1; abundance: .; d_gene: TRBD2; CDR3aa: CSVSGAYNEQFF; CDR3nt: TGCAGCGTGAGCGGGGCCTACAATGAGCAGTTCTTC
v_gene: TRBV7-2; j_gene: TRBJ2-5; abundance: .; d_gene: .; CDR3aa: CASSLVSRGGGETQYF; CDR3nt: TGTGCCAGCAGCTTAGTATCCAGGGGGGGCGGGGAGACCCAGTACTTC
v_gene: TRBV3-1; j_gene: TRBJ2-1; abundance: .; d_gene: .; CDR3aa: CASSHGDNSYNEQFF; CDR3nt: TGTGCCAGCAGCCATGGTGACAACTCCTACAATGAGCAGTTCTTC
v_gene: TRBV20-1; j_gene: TRBJ1-5; abundance: few; d_gene: .; CDR3aa: CSARGKESQPQHF; CDR3nt: TGCAGTGCTCGTGGAAAGGAGAGTCAGCCCCAGCATTTT
v_gene: TRBV3-1; j_gene: TRBJ2-5; abundance: few; d_gene: .; CDR3aa: CASSQDWGKETQYF; CDR3nt: TGTGCCAGCAGCCAAGATTGGGGGAAGGAGACCCAGTACTTC
v_gene: TRBV29-1; j_gene: TRBJ2-3; abundance: many; d_gene: TRBD2; CDR3aa: CSVSRLAVYTDTQYF; CDR3nt: TGCAGCGTATCTCGACTAGCGGTCTACACAGATACGCAGTATTTT
v_gene: TRBV20-1; j_gene: TRBJ2-5; abundance: .; d_gene: TRBD1; CDR3aa: CSARVVTGKPETQYF; CDR3nt: TGCAGTGCTAGAGTTGTGACAGGGAAGCCAGAGACCCAGTACTTC
v_gene: TRBV7-2; j_gene: TRBJ2-7; abundance: few; d_gene: .; CDR3aa: CASSLEGRQAHSSYEQYF; CDR3nt: TGTGCCAGCAGCTTAGAAGGCCGACAGGCCCACTCCTCCTACGAGCAGTACTTC
v_gene: TRBV4-2; j_gene: TRBJ2-1; abundance: .; d_gene: .; CDR3aa: CASSQSGGWDEEQFF; CDR3nt: TGTGCCAGCAGCCAAAGCGGCGGGTGGGATGAGGAGCAGTTCTTC
v_gene: TRBV5-1; j_gene: TRBJ2-1; abundance: few; d_gene: TRBD2; CDR3aa: CASSSVPGLAGSSYNEQFF; CDR3nt: TGCGCCAGCAGCTCAGTCCCGGGACTAGCGGGCAGCTCCTACAATGAGCAGTTCTTC
v_gene: TRBV12-3/TRBV12-4; j_gene: TRBJ2-3; abundance: .; d_gene: .; CDR3aa: CASGLGSGKSTDTQYF; CDR3nt: TGTGCCAGCGGTTTGGGCTCAGGGAAAAGCACAGATACGCAGTATTTT
v_gene: TRBV29-1; j_gene: TRBJ2-1; abundance: .; d_gene: TRBD2; CDR3aa: CSVEGTSGISYNEQFF; CDR3nt: TGCAGCGTTGAGGGCACTAGCGGGATTTCCTACAATGAGCAGTTCTTC
v_gene: TRBV10-3; j_gene: TRBJ1-1; abundance: .; d_gene: .; CDR3aa: CAISESIAGTEAFF; CDR3nt: TGTGCCATCAGTGAGTCGATTGCCGGCACTGAAGCTTTCTTT
v_gene: TRBV5-1; j_gene: TRBJ1-2; abundance: .; d_gene: TRBD1; CDR3aa: CASGRDRSNGYTF; CDR3nt: TGCGCCAGCGGACGGGACAGATCGAACGGCTACACCTTC
v_gene: TRBV6-2/TRBV6-3; j_gene: TRBJ2-1; abundance: .; d_gene: .; CDR3aa: CASSYRAGLPTEQFF; CDR3nt: TGTGCCAGCAGTTACCGTGCGGGGCTACCGACGGAGCAGTTCTTC
v_gene: TRBV5-1; j_gene: TRBJ1-3; abundance: few; d_gene: .; CDR3aa: CASSLVGGASGNTIYF; CDR3nt: TGCGCCAGCAGCTTGGTTGGGGGCGCTTCGGGAAACACCATATATTTT
v_gene: TRBV5-1; j_gene: TRBJ2-7; abundance: many; d_gene: TRBD1; CDR3aa: CASSLDRGYEQYF; CDR3nt: TGTGCCAGCAGCCTAGACAGGGGGTACGAGCAGTACTTC
v_gene: TRBV5-5; j_gene: TRBJ1-1; abundance: .; d_gene: .; CDR3aa: CASSLGPRRNTEAFF; CDR3nt: TGTGCCAGCAGCTTGGGTCCGAGGAGGAACACTGAAGCTTTCTTT
v_gene: TRBV5-1; j_gene: TRBJ2-3; abundance: .; d_gene: TRBD2; CDR3aa: CASSHEHTSGSGYF; CDR3nt: TGCGCCAGCAGCCACGAACACACTAGCGGGAGTGGGTATTTT
v_gene: TRBV7-2; j_gene: TRBJ2-7; abundance: few; d_gene: .; CDR3aa: CASSLRVAQGEQYF; CDR3nt: TGTGCCAGCAGCTTAAGGGTAGCCCAGGGCGAGCAGTACTTC
v_gene: TRBV28; j_gene: TRBJ1-5; abundance: .; d_gene: .; CDR3aa: CASRVGNQPQHF; CDR3nt: TGTGCCAGCAGGGTGGGGAATCAGCCCCAGCATTTT
v_gene: TRBV29-1; j_gene: TRBJ2-5; abundance: .; d_gene: TRBD2; CDR3aa: CSVRGLQGLAGQDGTQYF; CDR3nt: TGCAGCGTTCGGGGGCTTCAGGGACTAGCGGGCCAGGACGGGACCCAGTACTTC
v_gene: TRBV12-3/TRBV12-4; j_gene: TRBJ2-2; abundance: .; d_gene: TRBD2; CDR3aa: CASGPGTSGNTGELFF; CDR3nt: TGTGCCAGCGGCCCTGGGACTAGCGGGAACACCGGGGAGCTGTTTTTT
v_gene: TRBV10-3; j_gene: TRBJ2-7; abundance: .; d_gene: .; CDR3aa: CAAAEGPYEQYF; CDR3nt: TGTGCCGCTGCCGAGGGACCCTACGAGCAGTACTTC
v_gene: TRBV6-5; j_gene: TRBJ2-5; abundance: .; d_gene: TRBD1; CDR3aa: CASSYYRPDRTGEQYF; CDR3nt: TGTGCCAGCAGTTACTACCGACCGGACAGGACGGGTGAGCAGTACTTC
v_gene: TRBV15; j_gene: TRBJ2-1; abundance: .; d_gene: TRBD1; CDR3aa: CATTGTGEHNEQFF; CDR3nt: TGTGCCACCACCGGGACAGGGGAGCACAATGAGCAGTTCTTC
v_gene: TRBV24-1; j_gene: TRBJ2-5; abundance: .; d_gene: .; CDR3aa: CATSPRGAGKKEETQYF; CDR3nt: TGTGCCACCAGTCCTCGAGGGGCAGGGAAAAAAGAAGAGACCCAGTACTTC
v_gene: TRBV20-1; j_gene: TRBJ2-5; abundance: .; d_gene: .; CDR3aa: CSATRQEGVTQYF; CDR3nt: TGCAGTGCTACCAGACAGGAGGGAGTGACCCAGTACTTC
v_gene: TRBV21-1; j_gene: TRBJ2-1; abundance: .; d_gene: .; CDR3aa: CASSKAWGGSENSYNEQFF; CDR3nt: TGTGCCAGCAGCAAAGCGTGGGGAGGGTCAGAGAACTCCTACAATGAGCAGTTCTTC
v_gene: TRBV6-2/TRBV6-3; j_gene: TRBJ2-4; abundance: .; d_gene: TRBD2; CDR3aa: CASSYMSGLAGETAKNIQYF; CDR3nt: TGTGCCAGCAGTTACATGAGTGGACTAGCGGGAGAAACGGCCAAAAACATTCAGTACTTC
v_gene: TRBV4-2; j_gene: TRBJ2-7; abundance: .; d_gene: TRBD2; CDR3aa: CASSQEWGLPLYEQYF; CDR3nt: TGTGCCAGCAGCCAAGAGTGGGGACTACCGTTGTACGAGCAGTACTTC